The entry below describes one T cell receptor beta chain. This clone was seen once. No cognate antigen has been identified for it. Base qualities are not recorded, but no much larger clone differs from it by a single base. The sample belongs to a study of blood T cell repertoires in COVID-19 (dated by TCRdb to about 2020). In the study overall: Samples from collaborators originated in the United States, Italy and Spain and spanned both the acute and convalescent phases of COVID-19. The prospective study material was composed of cDNA or gDNA derived from T cells, B-cell-depleted T cells, or PBMCs. Subjects who had been exposed to COVID-19, were actively infected with it, or had recovered from it provided the deeply sampled blood TCRbeta repertoires that made up the dataset. A freely available public database, intended as a resource for researchers studying the immune response to SARS-CoV-2, is where the repertoires were released. Samples came from the ongoing ImmuneRACE study (first 160 participants) plus 1,254 subjects from 6 global collaborators. The sample metadata nearly always contained a de-identified subject ID, COVID-19 status, age in years and sex. Where available, HLA class I and class II types were taken from metadata supplied by the sample provider and were not determined by assay-based typing. The paper's findings and limits, for the study overall: Clinical and demographic metadata were provided uncurated, with the amount varying by source and participant.

Participants in the prospective study were aged roughly 18 to 89 years, lived in some 24 United States geographic areas, and enrolled through a virtual design. Cohort assignment in the prospective study relied on participant-reported clinical history from a screening survey and a study questionnaire. In the prospective study, mobile phlebotomists collected whole blood, serum and a nasopharyngeal or oropharyngeal swab from each participant. Prospective study participants could optionally give additional blood draws and questionnaires over an approximately 2-month period. Blood samples from the prospective study were shipped frozen or at room temperature prior to DNA extraction. The germline V end is reduced by 4 bases and the J end by 0 bases; junction bases left unmatched: 5. CDR3 length: 16 amino acids, cysteine to phenylalanine. CDR3 DNA only is kept here, 48 bases in frame from base 1. CDR1 SEHNR and CDR2 FQNEAQ are derived from the germline V gene (reference sequence).

The immunoSEQ Assay, a bias-controlled multiplex PCR, was used to amplify TCRbeta CDR3 regions from genomic DNA. Turning to the authors' computational methods: The number of nucleated cells in each sample was estimated by amplification of reference gene primers within the assay. To quantify the absolute abundance of each unique TCRbeta CDR3 rearrangement, sequence reads were collapsed and filtered. Productive Simpson clonality was computed per sample as the square root of Simpson's diversity index over productive rearrangements. Drawn from immuneACCESS, this table holds only the in-frame rearrangements with V and J called that TCRdb kept. Clones are partly lost; checked studies trace under half to an unresolved V gene and leave the rest unexplained. V and J calls and clone size are those listed in that table; D and trimming were worked out from the DNA. The sample contains hundreds of thousands of clones, approximately 90% of them found a single time. In total, the top ten clones hold approximately 2% of the sample.

The TCR sequence derives from a woman younger than 35 with acute COVID-19. The specimen sequenced was PBMCs or T cells enriched from blood (not recorded which). The V and J segments used are TRBV7-9 and TRBJ1-3; TRBD1 aligns with 8 central bases. The base sequence is TGTGCCAGCAGCTCGGGACAGGTTATCTCTGGAAACACCATATATTTT. Its protein product is CASSSGQVISGNTIYF.